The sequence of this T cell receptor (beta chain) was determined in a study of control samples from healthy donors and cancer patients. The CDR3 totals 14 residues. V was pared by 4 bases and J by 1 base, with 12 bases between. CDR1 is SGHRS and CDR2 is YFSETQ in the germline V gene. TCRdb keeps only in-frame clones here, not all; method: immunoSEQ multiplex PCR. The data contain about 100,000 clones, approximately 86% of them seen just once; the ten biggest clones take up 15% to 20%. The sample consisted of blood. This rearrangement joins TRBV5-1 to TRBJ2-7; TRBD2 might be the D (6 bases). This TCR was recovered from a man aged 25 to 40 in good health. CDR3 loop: CASSPQSGSYEQYF. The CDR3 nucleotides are TGCGCCAGCAGCCCTCAGAGCGGGTCCTACGAGCAGTACTTC.